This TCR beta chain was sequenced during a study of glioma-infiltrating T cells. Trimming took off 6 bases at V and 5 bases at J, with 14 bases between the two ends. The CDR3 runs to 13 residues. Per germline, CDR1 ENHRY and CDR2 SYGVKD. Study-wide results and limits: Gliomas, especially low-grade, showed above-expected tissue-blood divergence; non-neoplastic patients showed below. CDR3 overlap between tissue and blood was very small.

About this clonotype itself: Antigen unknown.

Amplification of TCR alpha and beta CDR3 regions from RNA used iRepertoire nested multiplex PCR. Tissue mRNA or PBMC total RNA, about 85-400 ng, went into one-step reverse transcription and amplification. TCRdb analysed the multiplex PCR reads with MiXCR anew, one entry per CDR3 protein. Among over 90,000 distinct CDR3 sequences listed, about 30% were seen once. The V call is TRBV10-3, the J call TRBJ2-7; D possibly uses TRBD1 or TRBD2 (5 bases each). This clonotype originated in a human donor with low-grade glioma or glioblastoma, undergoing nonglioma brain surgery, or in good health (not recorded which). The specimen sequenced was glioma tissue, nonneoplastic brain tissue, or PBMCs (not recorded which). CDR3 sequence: CAISRDGDDEQYF. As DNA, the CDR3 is TGTGCCATCAGCCGGGACGGCGACGACGAGCAGTACTTC.